The clone carrying this T cell receptor beta chain turned up a few times. This sample stems from a study of blood T cell repertoires in COVID-19. Clones were read by immunoSEQ multiplex PCR, and TCRdb kept only the in-frame ones, dropping some. Of about 250,000 clones in the sample, 88% were seen once. Germline CDR1 and CDR2: MNHEY and SVGEGT. This CDR3 has 16 residues. V gave up 0 bases and J gave up 5 bases; unmatched junction bases: 6. This TCR was sampled from a woman in her 40s who had been exposed to COVID-19. The sequencing sample was made of PBMCs or T cells enriched from blood (not recorded which). The chain joins TRBV6-2 or TRBV6-3 to TRBJ2-5, with TRBD1 matching over 10 bases. Here the CDR3 DNA reads TGTGCCAGCAGTTACTCGGGACAGGGGATTCGGGAGACCCAGTACTTC. Translating it yields CASSYSGQGIRETQYF.